This T cell receptor beta chain appears in the sequencing data of a study of response to subunit inactivated influenza vaccine. Study-level findings and limits: The authors suggested that few new T cells are recruited per seasonal influenza vaccination.

TCRdb re-called the RT-PCR reads with MiXCR, one entry per CDR3 protein. The sample includes hundreds of thousands of distinct CDR3 sequences, roughly 14% seen only once; the top ten take 11%. Per the germline V gene, CDR1 is SEHNR and CDR2 is FQNEAQ (reference sequence). V lost 7 bases to trimming and J lost 0 bases, with 16 bases between them. The CDR3 length is 17 residues. This clonotype was observed a few times. Its antigen is not known. The starting material was PBMCs from blood, obtained approximately 12 days after vaccination. The chain is built from TRBV7-9 and TRBJ2-6; D is possibly TRBD2 (5 bases). The receptor was isolated from a man aged 50-59 years who received an inactivated influenza vaccine. The CDR3 is CASIRASLSSGANVLTF. Here the CDR3 DNA reads TGTGCCAGCATAAGGGCTAGCCTCAGCTCTGGGGCCAACGTCCTGACTTTC. Complete variable domain (other parts from reference TRBV7-9 and TRBJ2-6): DTGVSQNPRHKITKRGQNVTFRCDPISEHNRLYWYRQTLGQGPEFLTYFQNEAQLEKSRLLSDRFSAERPKGSFSTLEIQRTEQGDSAMYLCASIRASLSSGANVLTFGAGSRLTVL.